The text below deals with one TCR beta chain. The sample comes from a study of control samples from healthy donors and cancer patients. TCRdb's table, derived via immunoSEQ multiplex PCR, lists solely in-frame clones and lacks some. This sample carries approximately 100,000 clones, roughly 92% of them seen once, and the ten largest clones take approximately 3%. Germline CDR1 is SGHRS and CDR2 is YFSETQ. Trimming took off 5 bases at V and 6 bases at J, with 15 bases between the two ends. The CDR3 is 14 residues long. This sequence originates from a human donor in good health. The donor label of this sample is uncertain. The sequencing sample was made of blood. This chain joins TRBV5-1 and TRBJ2-1; tentatively, D is TRBD1 or TRBD2 (6 bases each). As DNA, the CDR3 is TGCGCCAGCAGTTCCGAGGGGGGCATCAATGAGCAGTTCTTC. Translation gives CASSSEGGINEQFF.